Presented here are 23 T cell receptor beta chains from one specimen sequenced in a study of patients and donors after allogeneic stem cell transplantation. TCRdb re-derived calls from the RT-PCR reads in MiXCR, one entry per CDR3 protein. The data contain 150,000 to 200,000 distinct CDR3 sequences, around two fifths of them seen just once; the ten biggest clones take up approximately 30%. What was sequenced was blood, either unsorted or a sorted T cell fraction (not recorded which). These receptors originate from a human donor who was either an allogeneic HSCT recipient or a stem cell or donor lymphocyte infusion donor (not recorded which). It is not recorded whose cells these are; they may come from a transplant donor.

V usage is TRBV12-3 or TRBV12-4 and J usage is TRBJ1-1; D gene unclear. The ends were cut back, 5 bases at V and 1 base at J, with 17 bases in the middle. This CDR3 is built from 16 residues. CDR3: CASSDGSPSRNTEAFF. DNA of the CDR3: TGTGCCAGCAGTGATGGGAGCCCTTCCAGGAACACTGAAGCTTTCTTT.

The genes are TRBV27 and TRBJ2-1; TRBD1 matches 7 bases. The CDR3 totals 16 residues. Per the germline V gene, CDR1 is MNHEY and CDR2 is SMNVEV (reference sequence). V lost 4 bases, J lost 5 bases, and 11 bases stayed unmatched. The CDR3 sequence: CASSSTGTDLNNEQFF. In DNA, the CDR3 is TGTGCCAGCAGTTCCACCGGGACAGATCTAAACAATGAGCAGTTCTTC.

The CDR3 reads CSVEAWDRGPYEQYF. Written as DNA, the CDR3 is TGCAGCGTTGAAGCCTGGGACAGGGGGCCATACGAGCAGTACTTC. This chain joins TRBV29-1 and TRBJ2-7; 12 nucleotides match TRBD1. The CDR3 is 15 residues long. Germline V gives CDR1 SQVTM, CDR2 ANQGSEA. V lost 1 base to trimming and J lost 4 bases; unmatched junction nucleotides: 5.

This chain connects TRBV28 to TRBJ2-7, with 11 bases fitting TRBD1. The V gene's germline CDR1 is MDHEN and CDR2 SYDVKM. The V and J ends lost 10 bases and 4 bases, in that order; junction bases with no gene match: 9. This CDR3 has 14 amino acids. CDR3 DNA: TGTGCCACCGATTTCCGGGACAGGGGGTACGAGCAGTACTTC. It translates to CATDFRDRGYEQYF.

A few counts support this clonotype. The gene calls are TRBV5-4 and TRBJ2-5; 7 nucleotides align to TRBD2. The CDR3 sequence is 16 residues long. Germline lookup yields CDR1 SGHNT and CDR2 YYREEE (reference sequence). After removal of 2 bases from V and 1 base from J, the junction contained 8 bases not matched to a gene. CDR3 sequence reads: CASSLILAARQETQYF. Here the CDR3 DNA reads TGTGCCAGCAGCTTAATCCTAGCGGCTCGCCAAGAGACCCAGTACTTC.

This clonotype has more than one count but fewer than ten. V is TRBV9 and J is TRBJ2-1; D is uncertain. V was clipped by 0 bases and J by 7 bases, with 8 bases between them. CDR3 size: 13 residues. Germline V gene lookup returns CDR1 SGDLS and CDR2 YYNGEE. This CDR3 is CASSVVGENEQFF. CDR3 DNA sequence: TGTGCCAGCAGCGTAGTGGGTGAAAATGAGCAGTTCTTC.

In DNA, the CDR3 is TGTGCCAGCAGTTTAGGGGACTATCAGCCCCAGCATTTT. Encoded protein: CASSLGDYQPQHF. The chain links TRBV12-3 or TRBV12-4 to TRBJ1-5; D perhaps matches TRBD1 (5 bases). V was pared by 1 base and J by 5 bases, with 6 bases between. CDR3 length: 13 amino acids.

The chain couples TRBV30 to TRBJ2-1, with 8 bases identical to TRBD1. Germline V gives CDR1 GTSNPN, CDR2 SVGIG (reference sequence). V was pared by 1 base and J by 5 bases, with 7 bases of the junction left unmatched. The CDR3 length is 15 residues. The CDR3 sequence: CAWSADGTGDNEQFF. The CDR3 DNA follows: TGTGCCTGGAGTGCAGATGGGACAGGCGACAATGAGCAGTTCTTC.

The J gene is TRBJ1-1, the V gene TRBV6-5; 7 positions match TRBD1. Looked up from germline, CDR1 is MNHEY and CDR2 is SVGAGI. The length of the CDR3 is 14 residues. V shed 6 bases, J shed 3 bases, and the junction held 7 bases outside the gene matches. In DNA, the CDR3 is TGTGCCAGCAGGATAGGGGGCTTATACACTGAAGCTTTCTTT. Protein sequence: CASRIGGLYTEAFF.

There are a few counts of this clonotype. V is TRBV10-3 and J is TRBJ2-7, with TRBD1 identical over 7 bases. Germline CDR1 reads ENHRY; CDR2 reads SYGVKD. The V and J ends lost 4 bases and 2 bases, in that order; junction bases with no gene match: 5. The CDR3 runs 14 residues. The CDR3 here is CAISGTGQTYEQYF. In nucleotides, the CDR3 is TGTGCCATCAGTGGGACAGGTCAGACCTACGAGCAGTACTTC.

This clonotype was observed a few times. This chain uses TRBV6-6 with TRBJ1-1; TRBD1 matches at 8 bases. J lost 1 base, V lost 6 bases, and 7 bases had no gene match. In germline, CDR1 is MNHNY, CDR2 SVGAGI (reference sequence). The CDR3 runs to 15 residues. CDR3 sequence: CASRPIRGPNTEAFF. The CDR3 nucleotides read TGTGCCAGCAGGCCTATCAGGGGGCCGAACACTGAAGCTTTCTTT.

V and J are TRBV12-3 or TRBV12-4 and TRBJ2-1; D possibly corresponds to TRBD1 (6 bases). Trimming pared 5 bases from V and 3 bases from J, leaving 14 bases between. This CDR3 has 15 amino acids. The CDR3 coding sequence is TGTGCCAGCAGTCCTAAGGGGGAAAGCTACAATGAGCAGTTCTTC. Translated: CASSPKGESYNEQFF.

The gene calls are TRBV6-5 and TRBJ1-2; TRBD1 matches at 7 bases. This CDR3 is built from 16 residues. CDR1 is MNHEY and CDR2 is SVGAGI in the germline V gene. Losses at the gene ends were 9 bases for V and 0 bases for J; bases not matched to a gene: 13. This CDR3 reads CASTNLDRETNYGYTF. Here the CDR3 DNA reads TGTGCCAGTACTAACCTTGACAGGGAGACTAACTATGGCTACACCTTC.

This clonotype was seen ten or more times. The chain couples TRBV28 to TRBJ1-5; D gene ambiguous. This CDR3 region has 9 residues. In germline, CDR1 is MDHEN, CDR2 SYDVKM. V lost 8 bases and J 6 bases, leaving 2 bases between the germline ends. The CDR3 bases are TGTGCCAGCGGTCAGCCCCAGCATTTT. Amino acid sequence: CASGQPQHF.

Only one count was recorded for this clonotype. The chain employs TRBV2 and TRBJ2-1; D not resolved. The V end was cut by 6 bases, the J end by 7 bases, with 10 bases between. Germline CDR1 reads SNHLY; CDR2 reads FYNNEI. This CDR3 has 12 amino acids. The CDR3 nucleotides read TGTGCCAGCAGCCCCCCTAGGAATGAGCAGTTCTTC. It encodes CASSPPRNEQFF.

The CDR3 sequence is CASSPSDRSGTEAFF. The CDR3 nucleotides are TGTGCCAGCAGTCCCTCGGACAGAAGCGGGACTGAAGCTTTCTTT. The J gene is TRBJ1-1, the V gene TRBV28; TRBD1 is a possible D gene (6 bases). CDR3 size: 15 residues. Trimming cost V 5 bases and J 5 bases, with 18 bases left between them. In germline, CDR1 is MDHEN, CDR2 SYDVKM.

V and J are TRBV14 and TRBJ1-1; weak D call: TRBD1 (5 bases). The germline V and J ends were trimmed by 0 bases and 7 bases, with 12 bases remaining between them. There are 14 residues in the CDR3. CDR1 is SGHDN, CDR2 FVKESK, per germline. Here the CDR3 reads CASSQEWQGFEAFF. Written as DNA, the CDR3 is TGTGCCAGCAGCCAAGAGTGGCAGGGATTTGAAGCTTTCTTT.

This chain uses TRBV5-1 with TRBJ2-1, with 8 bases lining up with TRBD2. V was pared by 3 bases and J by 6 bases, with 2 bases of the junction left unmatched. The germline V gene encodes CDR1 SGHRS and CDR2 YFSETQ. The length of the CDR3 is 13 residues. The CDR3: CASSSAGANEQFF. The CDR3 bases are TGCGCCAGCAGCTCAGCGGGGGCCAATGAGCAGTTCTTC.

This chain links TRBV3-1 with TRBJ2-1, with no clear D. Trimming removed 4 bases at V and 4 bases at J, with 14 bases between. There are 15 residues in the CDR3. Germline V gene sequence: CDR1 LGHDT, CDR2 YNNKEL (reference sequence). The CDR3 is CASSPLLRAYNEQFF. CDR3 nucleotide sequence: TGTGCCAGCAGCCCCCTTCTCCGGGCTTACAATGAGCAGTTCTTC.

This clonotype was detected only a few times. This chain uses TRBV28 with TRBJ2-7; the D is unclear. V was pared by 4 bases and J by 2 bases, with 18 bases between. The CDR3 loop spans 16 amino acids. CDR1 is MDHEN, CDR2 SYDVKM, per germline. CDR3 sequence: CASSWPVPRSTYEQYF. DNA of the CDR3: TGTGCCAGCAGTTGGCCGGTCCCGCGAAGCACCTACGAGCAGTACTTC.

This clonotype turned up a few times. The chain carries TRBV7-9 and TRBJ1-1; D is ambiguous. Germline values: CDR1 SEHNR, CDR2 FQNEAQ (reference sequence). The CDR3 has 13 amino acids. With 5 bases removed from V and 6 bases from J, the gap between germline ends came to 13 bases. In DNA, the CDR3 is TGTGCCAGCAGCCCAAAAGCCGGCCCTGAAGCTTTCTTT. Translation: CASSPKAGPEAFF.

This clonotype has just a few counts. The J gene is TRBJ2-3, the V gene TRBV7-9; 9 bases match TRBD1. Germline V lookup: CDR1 SEHNR, CDR2 FQNEAQ (reference sequence). The ends lost 5 bases at V and 4 bases at J; junction bases unmatched: 7. This CDR3 is built from 15 residues. CDR3 region: CASSLGQGKSDTQYF. CDR3 nucleotide sequence: TGTGCCAGCAGCCTTGGACAGGGGAAGTCAGATACGCAGTATTTT. The variable domain in full, with the rest retrieved from reference TRBV7-9 and TRBJ2-3, is DTGVSQNPRHKITKRGQNVTFRCDPISEHNRLYWYRQTLGQGPEFLTYFQNEAQLEKSRLLSDRFSAERPKGSFSTLEIQRTEQGDSAMYLCASSLGQGKSDTQYFGPGTRLTVL.

This clonotype was seen a few times. V and J are TRBV29-1 and TRBJ2-2; D ambiguous. V was cut by 3 bases and J by 4 bases, with 6 bases left in between. Germline V gene lookup returns CDR1 SQVTM and CDR2 ANQGSEA. There are 12 residues in the CDR3. CDR3 residues: CSVDDPTGELFF. CDR3 DNA: TGCAGCGTTGACGACCCCACCGGGGAGCTGTTTTTT.